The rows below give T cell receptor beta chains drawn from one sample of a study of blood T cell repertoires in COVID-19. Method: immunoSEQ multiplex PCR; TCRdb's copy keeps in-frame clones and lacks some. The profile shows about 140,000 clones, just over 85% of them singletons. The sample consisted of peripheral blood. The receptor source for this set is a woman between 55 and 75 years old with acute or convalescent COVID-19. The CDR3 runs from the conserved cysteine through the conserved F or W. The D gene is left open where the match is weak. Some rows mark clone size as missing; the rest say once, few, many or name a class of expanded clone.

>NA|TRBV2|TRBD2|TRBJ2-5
CASNSPPSRGGAEETQYF
TGTGCCAGCAACTCCCCACCCAGCCGCGGGGGGGCGGAGGAGACCCAGTACTTC
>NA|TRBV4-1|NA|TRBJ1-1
CASSQDSPNTEAFF
TGCGCCAGCAGCCAAGATTCCCCAAACACTGAAGCTTTCTTT
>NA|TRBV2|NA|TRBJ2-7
CASSESQTIRF
TGTGCCAGCAGTGAGAGCCAGACTATAAGATTC
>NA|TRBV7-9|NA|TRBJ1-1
CASSLVPVRNTEAFF
TGTGCCAGCAGCTTAGTTCCAGTCCGGAACACTGAAGCTTTCTTT
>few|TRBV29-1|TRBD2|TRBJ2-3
CSAAPGLAGGPSTDTQYF
TGCAGCGCCGCCCCCGGACTAGCGGGGGGCCCTAGCACAGATACGCAGTATTTT
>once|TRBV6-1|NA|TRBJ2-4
CASSEGLEIENIQYF
TGTGCCAGCAGTGAGGGTCTAGAAATCGAAAACATTCAGTACTTC
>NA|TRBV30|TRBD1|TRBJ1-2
CAWSLGQGAFGYTF
TGTGCCTGGAGTTTAGGACAGGGGGCCTTTGGCTACACCTTC
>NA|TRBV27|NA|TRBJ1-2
CASSFRQGHQNYGYTF
TGTGCCAGCAGTTTTCGGCAGGGACATCAGAATTATGGCTACACCTTC
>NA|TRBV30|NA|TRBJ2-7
CAWDRGRTADAQYF
TGTGCCTGGGACCGGGGCCGGACAGCGGACGCGCAGTACTTC
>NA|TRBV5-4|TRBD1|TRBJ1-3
CASSGTGGNTIYF
TGTGCCAGCAGCGGGACAGGGGGAAACACCATATATTTT
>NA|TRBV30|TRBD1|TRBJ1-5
CAWSPGQGVNQPQHF
TGTGCCTGGAGTCCCGGACAGGGGGTGAATCAGCCCCAGCATTTT
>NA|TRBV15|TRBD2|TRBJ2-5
CATSDRLANQETQYF
TGTGCCACCAGCGACCGACTAGCGAACCAAGAGACCCAGTACTTC
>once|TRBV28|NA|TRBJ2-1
CASSPYRYNEQFF
TGTGCCAGCAGTCCCTATCGATACAATGAGCAGTTCTTC
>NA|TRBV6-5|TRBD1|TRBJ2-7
CASSPGTVYEQYF
TGTGCCAGCAGTCCCGGGACAGTGTACGAGCAGTACTTC
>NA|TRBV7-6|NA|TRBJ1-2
CASSSPLHPDSIPYGYTF
TGTGCCAGCAGCTCCCCCCTTCACCCGGACTCCATACCCTATGGCTACACCTTC
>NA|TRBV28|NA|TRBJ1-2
CASSLYQGPYGYTF
TGTGCCAGCAGTTTATACCAGGGCCCCTATGGCTACACCTTC
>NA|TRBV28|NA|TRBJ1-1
CASRRGSRTTEAFF
TGTGCCAGCCGTAGAGGGTCCAGGACCACTGAAGCTTTCTTT
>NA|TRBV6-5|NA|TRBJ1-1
CASGYTTEAFF
TGTGCCAGCGGTTACACAACTGAAGCTTTCTTT